The T cell receptor (beta chain) under discussion was sequenced for a study of cytotoxic CD8 clonotypes in ibrutinib-treated CLL. At the level of the study: Following a median around 13 months of treatment, with a range of 6 to 36, response samples were taken.

TCR beta libraries used roughly 2.2 micrograms of genomic DNA from cryopreserved PBMCs. Researchers set a sequencing depth target of 1 in 200,000 to 1 in 1 million T cells. TCRdb keeps only in-frame clones here, not all; method: immunoSEQ multiplex PCR. The sample lists roughly 330,000 clones, 67% occurring once. This CDR3 is built from 11 residues. In germline, CDR1 is SQVTM, CDR2 ANQGSEA. Trimming cost V 4 bases and J 8 bases; bases outside gene matches: 2. The TCR was taken from a human donor with chronic lymphocytic leukemia. V gene TRBV29-1 combines with J gene TRBJ1-1, with 9 bases fitting TRBD1. This specimen consisted of PBMCs, obtained after 36 months of ibrutinib treatment. The CDR3 nucleotides are TGCAGCGTTGTCGGACAGGGGGAAGCTTTCTTT. The encoded protein is CSVVGQGEAFF.